This T cell receptor beta chain was identified in a study of blood T cell repertoires in COVID-19. Study at large: Whether acute or convalescent, the COVID-19 samples came from the United States, Italy and Spain. Sources were T cells, B-cell-depleted T cells, or PBMCs; the material itself was cDNA or gDNA.

In the study's own analysis: For nucleated cells, counts were estimated from reference gene primer amplification. Profiled with immunoSEQ multiplex PCR; TCRdb holds only in-frame clones, not every one. That table furnishes V, J and clone size, whereas the DNA furnished D and trimming. The repertoire consists of about 130,000 clones, with around 89% occurring once and the leading ten covering 10%. In germline, CDR1 is MNHEY, CDR2 SVGAGI. Trimming cost V 6 bases and J 5 bases; bases outside gene matches: 10. The CDR3 totals 15 residues. The receptor was isolated from a man in his fifties with acute or convalescent COVID-19. Source material: peripheral blood. The chain joins TRBV6-5 to TRBJ1-5; 7 bases fit TRBD1. CDR3 nucleotide sequence: TGTGCCAGCAGGCCAGGGGGAGCCGGGCATCAGCCCCAGCATTTT. The encoded protein is CASRPGGAGHQPQHF.